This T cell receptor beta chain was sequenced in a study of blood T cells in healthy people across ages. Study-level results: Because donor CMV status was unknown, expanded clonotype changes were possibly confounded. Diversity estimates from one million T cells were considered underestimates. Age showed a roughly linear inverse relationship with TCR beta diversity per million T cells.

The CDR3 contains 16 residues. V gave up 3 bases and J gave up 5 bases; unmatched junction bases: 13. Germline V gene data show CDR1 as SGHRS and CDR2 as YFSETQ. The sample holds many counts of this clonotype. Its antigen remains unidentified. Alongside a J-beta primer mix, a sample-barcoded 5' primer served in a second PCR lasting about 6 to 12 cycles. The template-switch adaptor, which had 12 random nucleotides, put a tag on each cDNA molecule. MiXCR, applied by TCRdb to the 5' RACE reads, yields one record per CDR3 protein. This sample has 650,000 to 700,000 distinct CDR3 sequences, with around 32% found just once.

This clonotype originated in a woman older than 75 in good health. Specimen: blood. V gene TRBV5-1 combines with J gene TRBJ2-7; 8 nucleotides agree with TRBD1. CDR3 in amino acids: CASSWGSRTGPHEQYF. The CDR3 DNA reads TGCGCCAGCAGCTGGGGGTCAAGGACAGGGCCACACGAGCAGTACTTC.